The next 29 T cell receptor beta chains were all read from a single sample in a study of shared clonotypes between healthy human individuals (TCRdb year 2020). The library came from the immunoSEQ multiplex PCR assay. The table comes from immuneACCESS by way of TCRdb, which keeps in-frame sequences with V and J called. Part of the clones is missing from these tables; in studies checked, under half for an unresolved V gene and the rest for unknown reasons. The sample records around 2.5 million clones, over 85% of which are singletons. The ten largest account for about 0.39% of the sample. The source material was naive CD4+ T cells from PBMCs. This specimen's cell subset or site label, interpreted: CD45RA+ positively selected. These receptors all come from a young man in good health. Some clones in this sample may be carry-over from other donors' samples.

The V gene is TRBV7-2, the J gene TRBJ2-7; 7 nucleotides match TRBD1. The CDR3 is 17 residues long. J gave up 7 bases and V 0 bases, and 15 bases lay outside the gene matches. Per germline, CDR1 SGHTA and CDR2 FQGNSA. The CDR3 loop is CASSLAWAGGGLGEQYF. The CDR3, as DNA: TGTGCCAGCAGCTTAGCGTGGGCAGGGGGTGGCTTGGGTGAGCAGTACTTC.

The chain has TRBV7-2 and TRBJ2-7, with unresolved D. This CDR3 has 14 residues. The germline gives CDR1 SGHTA, CDR2 FQGNSA. The V end was cut by 1 base, the J end by 6 bases, with 13 bases between. Here the CDR3 DNA reads TGTGCCAGCAGCTTAGTTGGGGTTTCTACCGAGCAGTACTTC. Translated: CASSLVGVSTEQYF.

This clone was seen a single time. J is TRBJ2-7 and V is TRBV7-9; TRBD2 aligns across 8 bases. The germline CDR1 and CDR2 sequences are SEHNR and FQNEAQ (reference sequence). V shed 0 bases and J 7 bases; nucleotides not matched to a gene: 14. CDR3 size: 17 residues. The CDR3 is CASSLAEMLAGGYEQYF. CDR3 in DNA: TGTGCCAGCAGCTTAGCCGAGATGCTAGCGGGTGGTTATGAGCAGTACTTC.

The chain employs TRBV29-1 and TRBJ2-3; unclear D gene. The length of the CDR3 is 13 residues. Germline-derived CDR1 and CDR2 are SQVTM and ANQGSEA. Deletions cut 3 bases from V and 3 bases from J, with 10 bases between. The CDR3 DNA follows: TGCAGCGTTGACCATGCCTCGACAGATACGCAGTATTTT. Its translation is CSVDHASTDTQYF.

With regard to this clone: Other DNA sequences in this sample translate to the same CDR3. V is TRBV20-1 and J is TRBJ2-1; no clear D gene. Trimming removed 6 bases from V and 4 bases from J, with 7 bases in between. CDR3 size: 11 residues. Germline V lookup: CDR1 DFQATT, CDR2 SNEGSKA (reference sequence). CDR3 sequence (DNA): TGCAGTGCGGGTGGATACAATGAGCAGTTCTTC. This translates into CSAGGYNEQFF.

V gene TRBV6-6 combines with J gene TRBJ1-5; 11 bases are a match to TRBD1. This CDR3 spans 15 amino acids. The germline V gene encodes CDR1 MNHNY and CDR2 SVGAGI (reference sequence). The ends lost 6 bases at V and 3 bases at J; junction bases unmatched: 4. CDR3 DNA sequence: TGTGCCAGCAGCGGACAGGGGGCCTACAATCAGCCCCAGCATTTT. Translating it yields CASSGQGAYNQPQHF.

This clone has more than one count but fewer than ten. V gene TRBV20-1 combines with J gene TRBJ1-5; D unclear. Trimming removed 1 base at V and 6 bases at J, with 4 bases between. CDR1 is DFQATT, CDR2 SNEGSKA, per germline (reference sequence). This CDR3 has 11 residues. The CDR3 reads CSARAGQPQHF. The DNA of the CDR3 is TGCAGTGCTAGAGCAGGTCAGCCCCAGCATTTT.

V is TRBV7-2 and J is TRBJ2-3; D gene unclear. The CDR3 has 13 amino acids. V was cut by 1 base and J by 6 bases, with 8 bases left in between. Germline CDR1 is SGHTA and CDR2 is FQGNSA. The CDR3 protein is CASSLGRFDTQYF. As DNA, the CDR3 is TGTGCCAGCAGCTTAGGGCGTTTCGATACGCAGTATTTT.

As regards this clone: Other nucleotide sequences in the sample specify the same CDR3. The V call is TRBV7-9, the J call TRBJ2-1; no definite D call. The CDR3 extends over 13 amino acids. Trimming stripped 3 bases from V and 3 bases from J, with 6 bases between. CDR1 is SEHNR, CDR2 FQNEAQ, per germline (reference sequence). CDR3: CASSLGSYNEQFF. The DNA of the CDR3 is TGTGCCAGCAGCTTGGGCAGCTACAATGAGCAGTTCTTC.

The table lists this clone with a count of one. This chain uses TRBV5-6 with TRBJ1-2; D is uncertain. The CDR3 length is 15 residues. Trimming removed 0 bases from V and 0 bases from J, with 9 bases in between. Germline V gene sequence: CDR1 SGHDT, CDR2 YYEEEE. The CDR3 DNA follows: TGTGCCAGCAGCTTGGATGGGGTATCTAACTATGGCTACACCTTC. Amino acids: CASSLDGVSNYGYTF.

This chain links TRBV9 with TRBJ1-2; D is ambiguous. V was trimmed by 0 bases and J by 8 bases, leaving 8 bases between them. This CDR3 comprises 12 residues. Germline V gene data show CDR1 as SGDLS and CDR2 as YYNGEE. This CDR3 is CASSVGVRGYTF. CDR3 nucleotide sequence: TGTGCCAGCAGCGTAGGGGTGAGGGGCTACACCTTC.

This chain uses TRBV7-2 with TRBJ2-7; 8 nucleotides align to TRBD1. There are 15 residues in the CDR3. Germline values: CDR1 SGHTA, CDR2 FQGNSA. With V trimmed by 4 bases and J by 2 bases, 7 bases remained unmatched. The CDR3 nucleotides read TGTGCCAGCAGCTCGAGACAGGGGTCCCCCTACGAGCAGTACTTC. Protein sequence: CASSSRQGSPYEQYF.

The chain has TRBV27 and TRBJ2-3; 10 bases are a match to TRBD2. CDR1 is MNHEY and CDR2 is SMNVEV in the germline V gene (reference sequence). CDR3 length: 19 amino acids. Losses at the gene ends were 2 bases for V and 3 bases for J; bases not matched to a gene: 14. The CDR3, as DNA: TGTGCCAGCAGTTTACGCTCCAGCGGGAGGGCCTTGAAAACAGATACGCAGTATTTT. It yields the protein CASSLRSSGRALKTDTQYF.

The rearrangement uses TRBV30 and TRBJ1-2; TRBD1 might be the D (6 bases). CDR1 is GTSNPN, CDR2 SVGIG, per germline (reference sequence). CDR3 size: 16 residues. Trimming took 3 bases from V and 0 from J, leaving 17 bases between them. The CDR3 loop is CAWSRLLGGTNYGYTF. The CDR3 DNA follows: TGTGCCTGGAGCCGGCTCTTAGGGGGAACTAACTATGGCTACACCTTC.

As concerns this clone: This sample also contains other DNA sequences that code for the same CDR3. This sequence joins TRBV27 and TRBJ2-7; TRBD2 aligns across 11 bases. Per germline, CDR1 MNHEY and CDR2 SMNVEV (reference sequence). With V trimmed by 6 bases and J by 1 base, 5 bases remained unmatched. This CDR3 region has 15 residues. The DNA of the CDR3 is TGTGCCAGCAGAAGAACTAGCGGGGGATCCTACGAGCAGTACTTC. This translates into CASRRTSGGSYEQYF.

This sequence joins TRBV7-3 and TRBJ1-1; 8 nucleotides match TRBD1. The length of the CDR3 is 16 residues. Germline values: CDR1 SGHTA, CDR2 FQGTGA. J was trimmed by 1 base and V by 5 bases; bases with no gene match: 9. The DNA for the CDR3 is TGTGCCAGCAGCATACAGACAGGGGTCGGGAACACTGAAGCTTTCTTT. It is translated as CASSIQTGVGNTEAFF.

V usage is TRBV4-2 and J usage is TRBJ2-7, with D tentatively TRBD2 (6 bases). The V gene lost 1 base and the J gene lost 4 bases, with 11 bases spanning the gap. The CDR3 contains 14 residues. The V gene's germline CDR1 is LGHNA and CDR2 YNFKEQ. In DNA form, the CDR3 reads TGTGCCAGCAGCCAAGGGGGGACTGGTTACGAGCAGTACTTC. Residues: CASSQGGTGYEQYF.

As to this clone: Other DNA sequences in the same sample also yield this CDR3. The chain is built from TRBV5-6 and TRBJ1-3, with D unresolved. Germline values: CDR1 SGHDT, CDR2 YYEEEE. V dropped 2 bases and J dropped 4 bases, with 4 bases sitting between them. CDR3 size: 12 residues. The CDR3 DNA reads as TGTGCCAGCAGCTTAAGAGGAAACACCATATATTTT. Residues: CASSLRGNTIYF.

This chain uses TRBV10-3 with TRBJ2-7, with 7 bases fitting TRBD1. After removal of 6 bases from V and 4 bases from J, the junction contained 12 bases not matched to a gene. CDR1 is ENHRY, CDR2 SYGVKD, per germline. CDR3 length: 15 residues. CDR3: CAIRDYRDRAYEQYF. CDR3 bases: TGTGCCATCAGGGATTACCGGGACAGAGCATACGAGCAGTACTTC.

The rearrangement joins TRBV5-1 to TRBJ1-2; 9 nucleotides line up with TRBD1. Germline CDR1 SGHRS, CDR2 YFSETQ. The junction had 6 bases not matched to a gene; V was cut back by 0 bases and J by 6 bases. The CDR3 spans 15 residues. CDR3 amino acids: CASSLAVRQGDGYTF. The CDR3 DNA sequence: TGCGCCAGCAGCTTGGCCGTCCGACAGGGGGATGGCTACACCTTC.

V usage is TRBV5-1 and J usage is TRBJ2-1; weak D call: TRBD2 (6 bases). The CDR3 is 13 amino acids. Germline V gene sequence: CDR1 SGHRS, CDR2 YFSETQ. The ends were cut back, 7 bases at V and 7 bases at J, with 15 bases in the middle. The CDR3: CASLAGSGNEQFF. For the CDR3, the DNA is TGCGCCAGCCTAGCCGGGAGTGGTAATGAGCAGTTCTTC.

The sample holds one count of this clone. The chain has TRBV5-1 and TRBJ2-1; no firm D call. From germline, CDR1 is SGHRS and CDR2 YFSETQ. V was shortened by 0 bases and J by 7 bases, with 11 bases between the two germline ends. The CDR3 is 14 amino acids. The chain's CDR3 is CASSLDSRWNEQFF. In nucleotides, the CDR3 is TGCGCCAGCAGCTTGGATTCTCGGTGGAATGAGCAGTTCTTC.

The chain links TRBV28 to TRBJ1-1; TRBD1 is a possible D gene (5 bases). Per germline, CDR1 MDHEN and CDR2 SYDVKM. V shed 6 bases and J shed 5 bases, with 13 bases lying between them. The CDR3 extends over 13 amino acids. The CDR3 DNA sequence: TGTGCCAGCAGCTCAGGGATCGATACTGAAGCTTTCTTT. Protein product: CASSSGIDTEAFF.

This chain uses TRBV14 with TRBJ2-1; D unresolved. The length of the CDR3 is 15 residues. Trimming removed 1 base at V and 3 bases at J, with 10 bases between. Germline loops: CDR1 SGHDN, CDR2 FVKESK. Here the CDR3 reads CASSQVLNLYNEQFF. CDR3 sequence (DNA): TGTGCCAGCAGCCAAGTCCTGAATCTCTACAATGAGCAGTTCTTC.

This chain uses TRBV5-1 with TRBJ2-7, with 8 bases aligning to TRBD1. Germline values: CDR1 SGHRS, CDR2 YFSETQ. The junction had 5 bases not matched to a gene; V was cut back by 0 bases and J by 0 bases. The CDR3 has 16 amino acids. CDR3 DNA sequence: TGCGCCAGCAGCTTGGCCCCGCAGGGGGCCTCCTACGAGCAGTACTTC. As protein: CASSLAPQGASYEQYF.

This clone appeared once. The chain links TRBV5-1 to TRBJ2-1; D is unresolved. V lost 4 bases and J lost 7, with 15 bases in between. Germline V gene data show CDR1 as SGHRS and CDR2 as YFSETQ. This CDR3 is 14 amino acids long. The CDR3 DNA sequence: TGCGCCAGCAGCCGGCTTGACTCGACAAATGAGCAGTTCTTC. Translation: CASSRLDSTNEQFF.

The V and J genes are TRBV5-5 and TRBJ2-5; D is undetermined. The CDR3 is 15 amino acids. Trimming removed 6 bases at V and 5 bases at J, with 20 bases between. Germline CDR1 and CDR2: SGHKS and YYEKEE (reference sequence). CDR3 loop: CASTQTFGFGETQYF. In DNA, the CDR3 is TGTGCCAGCACCCAGACCTTCGGGTTTGGGGAGACCCAGTACTTC.

The DNA of the CDR3 is TGTGCCAGCAGCTTGCGAACGCGGAGGACAGGGAGCACCCACAATGAGCAGTTCTTC. Translation: CASSLRTRRTGSTHNEQFF. This chain connects TRBV11-3 to TRBJ2-1; 8 nucleotides agree with TRBD1. CDR3 size: 19 residues. V lost 3 bases to trimming and J lost 5 bases; unmatched junction nucleotides: 18. The V gene's germline CDR1 is SGHNT and CDR2 YENEEA.

The V and J genes are TRBV11-3 and TRBJ2-1; no definite D call. V lost 1 base to trimming and J lost 7 bases, with 8 bases between them. Germline V gives CDR1 SGHNT, CDR2 YENEEA. CDR3 length: 13 amino acids. CDR3 sequence (DNA): TGTGCCAGCAGCTTAGGCGATCCAAATGAGCAGTTCTTC. Residues: CASSLGDPNEQFF. Full variable domain (remainder filled in from reference TRBV11-3 and TRBJ2-1): EAGVVQSPRYKIIEKKQPVAFWCNPISGHNTLYWYLQNLGQGPELLIRYENEEAVDDSQLPKDRFSAERLKGVDSTLKIQPAELGDSAVYLCASSLGDPNEQFFGPGTRLTVL.